This passage covers 5 T cell receptor beta chains from one sample sequenced in a study of blood T cell repertoires in COVID-19. Produced via immunoSEQ multiplex PCR; TCRdb's table is partial and in-frame only. The sample contains more than 200,000 clones, 80% to 90% of which appear only once. Material: peripheral blood. The source is a woman of 80 years or more with COVID-19, enrolled during active disease.

The chain joins TRBV5-1 to TRBJ1-3; 7 nucleotides line up with TRBD1. V lost 0 bases, J lost 2 bases, and 5 bases stayed unmatched. Germline V lookup: CDR1 SGHRS, CDR2 YFSETQ. The CDR3 is 16 amino acids. The CDR3 protein is CASSLAQGIPGNTIYF. CDR3 sequence (DNA): TGCGCCAGCAGCTTGGCACAGGGGATTCCTGGAAACACCATATATTTT.

V and J are TRBV27 and TRBJ1-4; 9 bases are a match to TRBD1. V trimming: 5 bases; J trimming: 7 bases; junction bases outside the gene matches: 8. From germline, CDR1 is MNHEY and CDR2 SMNVEV (reference sequence). This CDR3 comprises 15 residues. CDR3 DNA: TGTGCCAGCAGTACCGGGACAGGGACGGTTGAAAAACTGTTTTTT. Translating it yields CASSTGTGTVEKLFF.

This clone has only a few counts. The gene calls are TRBV19 and TRBJ1-1, with 7 bases aligning to TRBD1. CDR1 is LNHDA and CDR2 is SQIVND in the germline V gene (reference sequence). The V gene end was trimmed by 2 bases and the J gene end by 0 bases; junction bases not matched to a gene: 9. The CDR3 is made up of 17 amino acids. CDR3 DNA: TGTGCCAGTAGTATAAATGGGCAGGGGGGAATGAACACTGAAGCTTTCTTT. Translated, it gives CASSINGQGGMNTEAFF.

The gene calls are TRBV4-1 and TRBJ1-4; 7 nucleotides align to TRBD1. Losses at the gene ends were 0 bases for V and 6 bases for J; bases not matched to a gene: 7. This CDR3 comprises 16 residues. CDR1 is MGHRA, CDR2 YSYEKL, per germline. This chain's CDR3 is CASSQEGGQPYEKLFF. The CDR3 DNA sequence: TGCGCCAGCAGCCAAGAAGGGGGACAGCCTTATGAAAAACTGTTTTTT.

The chain has TRBV7-9 and TRBJ1-1; D is unresolved. Germline CDR1 and CDR2: SEHNR and FQNEAQ (reference sequence). The CDR3 length is 16 residues. V lost 1 base and J 1 base, leaving 13 bases between the germline ends. CDR3 sequence: CASSLGAGMGNTEAFF. DNA for the CDR3: TGTGCCAGCAGCTTAGGGGCGGGGATGGGGAACACTGAAGCTTTCTTT.